The entry that follows covers one T cell receptor beta chain sequence. Its antigen is unknown. Base qualities were left out, and no much larger clone turns up one base away. These data belong to a study of PD-L1 blockade in urothelial cancer (dated by TCRdb to 2015 to 2018). Concerning the study at large: All patients started therapy around 2014 and received atezolizumab 1,200 mg intravenously every 3 weeks. About 85% of the 29 patients were identified as males with urothelial cancer of bladder origin, and a prior smoking history was reported by 18 of 29 patients. Patients had an ECOG performance status of 0 or 1 and had received between 0 and 3 prior chemotherapy regimens. Blood samples were analyzed at two time points: 3 weeks after treatment start (second dose) and 6 weeks after treatment start. Blood samples gave median yields of about 150,000 T cells and over 80,000 unique TCRs, along with a median clonality of 0.080. Somatic, immune and clinical correlates of response to PD-L1 blockade with atezolizumab in urothelial cancer were the focus of an exploratory multi-omic analysis. Pretreatment tumor samples, along with matched peripheral blood collected serially before and after atezolizumab treatment, underwent TCR sequencing. Durable clinical benefit was defined as progression-free survival longer than 6 months, and TCR features were also tested against progression-free and overall survival. Whole exome sequencing and RNA sequencing of pretreatment tumors were performed alongside TCR sequencing in the same patients. Fewer than ten patients reached durable clinical benefit, while around 19 patients did not. Approximately 30 patients had pretreatment blood TCR-seq, about 24 had at least one posttreatment blood collection, and about 24 had tumor TCR-seq.

From the cysteine through the phenylalanine, the CDR3 covers 13 amino acids. This entry keeps only the CDR3 DNA: 39 bases, framed from base 1. Per the germline V gene, SGHNT is the CDR1 and YENEEA is the CDR2. Cut back by 5 bases and 9 bases, the V and J ends lie 14 bases apart. Overall study outcomes, separate from this receptor: At 3 weeks after the start of treatment, tumor-associated TCR clones in peripheral blood had expanded more in patients with durable benefit (n of about 22, p = 0.022). Small sample size (n ≈ 27) and many exploratory analyses mean the results are intended to be hypothesis-generating. A pretreatment peripheral blood TCR clonality below the median was linked to improved progression-free and overall survival.

The time point label, as the study defines it: pretreatment peripheral blood. A cohort of some 29 patients with locally advanced or metastatic urothelial carcinoma, treated at Memorial Sloan Kettering on a trial protocol, was included. Peripheral blood mononuclear cells were collected pretreatment and during treatment, with between 1 and 8 total time points per patient. The Qiagen DNeasy Blood extraction kit was used to purify genomic DNA from total PBMCs and tumor samples. PBMCs were collected pretreatment and during treatment, and were isolated and stored as previously described. Synthetic TCR analog templates were spiked into each PCR so that absolute template abundance could be estimated from read counts. TCRbeta CDR3 regions were amplified from genomic DNA with bias-controlled V and J gene primers using the immunoSEQ assay. Sequencing of rearranged TCRbeta segments was performed at approximately 20X coverage. Processing in the source paper ran as follows. Sequencing errors were corrected by clustering, and CDR3s were annotated against IMGT so that V, D and J genes could be assigned. Only productive TCRbeta rearrangements were used in downstream analyses, excluding out-of-frame or stop-codon sequences. Clonality was computed as one minus Shannon entropy normalized by the log of the number of unique productive sequences. Fisher's exact test with Benjamini-Hochberg correction, using a cutoff of adjusted p below 0.01, was how clones that differed between time points or between blood and tumor were identified. TCRdb stores this immuneACCESS table with in-frame sequences only. Part of the clones is absent; in the studies checked, under half of the shortfall reflects unresolved V genes, and no reason is known for the rest. V, J and clone size are taken as reported in that table, and D and trimming were inferred from the DNA itself. A total of 45,000 or so clones appear in this sample, around four fifths of them only once. More than 1.5% of the sample lies in the top ten.

The V gene is TRBV11-3 and the J gene is TRBJ2-1; TRBD1 is a weak D gene call, 6 bases matching. This sequence was found in a man aged 50 to 59 with urothelial cancer. This specimen was PBMCs, taken around atezolizumab (anti-PD-L1) treatment. The DNA sequence is TGTGCCAGCAGCACCTGGACAGCAACTGAGCAGTTCTTC. This is translated as CASSTWTATEQFF.